This T cell receptor beta chain came from a study of shared clonotypes between healthy human individuals. Naive CD8 cells comprised CD45RO-negative, CCR7-positively selected cells, excluding terminally differentiated effector memory CD45RA+ cells. Sequencing used immunoSEQ multiplex PCR; TCRdb keeps in-frame clones, though not all of them. The sample records hundreds of thousands of clones, approximately 96% being singletons. The material sequenced was naive CD8+ T cells sorted from blood. This sequence originates from a woman aged 25 to 39 in good health.

The chain's CDR3 is CASSPGLEREYNEQFF. In DNA, the CDR3 is TGTGCCAGCAGCCCGGGACTAGAAAGGGAGTACAATGAGCAGTTCTTC. This rearrangement joins TRBV7-9 to TRBJ2-1; 8 bases fit TRBD2. The germline gives CDR1 SEHNR, CDR2 FQNEAQ (reference sequence). The CDR3 is 16 amino acids. V shed 5 bases and J 4 bases; nucleotides not matched to a gene: 10.